This passage covers 26 T cell receptor beta chains from one sample sequenced in a study of blood T cell repertoires in COVID-19. Clones were sequenced by immunoSEQ multiplex PCR, and TCRdb holds only the in-frame ones, with some missing. The repertoire holds approximately 91,000 clones, with 75% to 85% as singletons. The sample was peripheral blood. The source is a woman aged 80 or older with acute or convalescent COVID-19.

The chain has TRBV4-2 and TRBJ1-1, with D tentatively TRBD1 (6 bases). This CDR3 region has 16 residues. V lost 3 bases and J 1 base, leaving 15 bases between the germline ends. Germline lookup yields CDR1 LGHNA and CDR2 YNFKEQ. CDR3 nucleotide sequence: TGTGCCAGCAGCCACGCCCTGGGGGGGCAGAACACTGAAGCTTTCTTT. It yields the protein CASSHALGGQNTEAFF.

The V and J genes are TRBV19 and TRBJ2-1; TRBD2 agrees at 14 bases. The trim removed 5 bases at V and 0 bases at J, leaving 3 bases unmatched. Germline V CDR1 and CDR2: LNHDA, SQIVND (reference sequence). The CDR3 has 17 residues. CDR3 coding DNA: TGTGCCAGTAGTCCCGGACTAGCGGGAGGCTCCTACAATGAGCAGTTCTTC. It translates to CASSPGLAGGSYNEQFF.

V is TRBV4-1 and J is TRBJ2-1, with a tentative D call TRBD2 (5 bases). The CDR3 consists of 18 residues. Germline V gene lookup returns CDR1 MGHRA and CDR2 YSYEKL. V lost 1 base to trimming and J lost 0 bases, with 16 bases between them. DNA of the CDR3: TGCGCCAGCAGCCAAGGGTCGGCAGCGGAGAGCTCCTACAATGAGCAGTTCTTC. As protein: CASSQGSAAESSYNEQFF.

This rearrangement joins TRBV7-2 to TRBJ1-1, with 7 bases fitting TRBD1. V lost 4 bases to trimming and J lost 1 base; unmatched junction nucleotides: 6. The CDR3 totals 15 residues. Per the germline V gene, CDR1 is SGHTA and CDR2 is FQGNSA. For the CDR3, the DNA is TGTGCCAGCAGCTACCTAGGGGGCGCGAACACTGAAGCTTTCTTT. Protein product: CASSYLGGANTEAFF.

V is TRBV29-1 and J is TRBJ1-1; D may be TRBD1 (5 bases). This CDR3 has 13 residues. The ends were cut back, 3 bases at V and 4 bases at J, with 12 bases in the middle. CDR1 SQVTM and CDR2 ANQGSEA come from the germline V gene. Here the CDR3 reads CSVDRSQGTEAFF. The CDR3, as DNA: TGCAGCGTTGATAGGTCCCAGGGCACTGAAGCTTTCTTT.

The chain couples TRBV5-1 to TRBJ2-5; the D gene is possibly TRBD2 (6 bases). This CDR3 region has 16 residues. Germline V gives CDR1 SGHRS, CDR2 YFSETQ. Trimming stripped 0 bases from V and 5 bases from J, with 17 bases between. The CDR3 nucleotides are TGCGCCAGCAGCTTGGACCTAGCGATGAAGGGGGAGACCCAGTACTTC. This translates into CASSLDLAMKGETQYF.

The chain joins TRBV7-2 to TRBJ1-6; D perhaps matches TRBD1 (5 bases). The CDR3 totals 13 residues. CDR1 and CDR2 from the germline V gene are SGHTA and FQGNSA. Trimming stripped 1 base from V and 9 bases from J, with 7 bases between. CDR3 sequence: CASSLGGRSPLHF. Written as DNA, the CDR3 is TGTGCCAGCAGCTTAGGGGGCCGTTCACCCCTCCACTTT.

This clone was seen a handful of times. The rearrangement links TRBV2 to TRBJ1-5; the D gene is possibly TRBD1 (6 bases). Germline V gene data show CDR1 as SNHLY and CDR2 as FYNNEI. The length of the CDR3 is 15 residues. Trimming stripped 6 bases from V and 6 bases from J, with 18 bases between. This CDR3 is CASRGIQGRGQPQHF. The DNA for the CDR3 is TGTGCCAGCAGGGGAATACAGGGAAGAGGTCAGCCCCAGCATTTT.

The rearrangement uses TRBV19 and TRBJ2-2; weak D call: TRBD1 (6 bases). From germline, CDR1 is LNHDA and CDR2 SQIVND (reference sequence). V was trimmed by 4 bases and J by 4 bases, leaving 13 bases between them. The CDR3 is 15 amino acids. The CDR3 coding sequence is TGTGCCAGTAGTAACCTTGGACAGCCCACCGGGGAGCTGTTTTTT. Protein: CASSNLGQPTGELFF.

This clone has more than one count but fewer than ten. The rearrangement uses TRBV5-1 and TRBJ2-1; 10 bases map to TRBD2. This CDR3 is 16 amino acids long. Looked up from germline, CDR1 is SGHRS and CDR2 is YFSETQ. V shed 2 bases and J 5 bases; nucleotides not matched to a gene: 7. The CDR3 DNA sequence: TGCGCCAGCAGCTTATTACAGGGACTAGCGAACAATGAGCAGTTCTTC. This sequence encodes CASSLLQGLANNEQFF.

With respect to this clone: An end of the junction does not agree with germline; a read error may underlie this. This chain uses TRBV30 with TRBJ2-2, with D possibly matching TRBD2 (6 bases). The length of the CDR3 is 11 residues. CDR1 and CDR2 (germline): GTSNPN, SVGIG (reference sequence). CDR3 amino acids: CAWSVSGGLFF. The CDR3 DNA sequence: TGTGCCTGGAGTGTTTCCGGGGGGCTGTTTTTT.

This chain joins TRBV12-3 or TRBV12-4 and TRBJ1-2; D may be TRBD1 (6 bases). Trimming removed 10 bases from V and 8 bases from J, with 17 bases in between. The CDR3 length is 12 residues. The CDR3 DNA sequence: TGTGCCATACAACAGGGTGAGGGCGGCTACACCTTC. Its translation: CAIQQGEGGYTF.

The chain has TRBV4-3 and TRBJ1-1; D is perhaps TRBD1 (5 bases). Trimming stripped 0 bases from V and 4 bases from J, with 12 bases between. Germline lookup yields CDR1 LGHNA and CDR2 YSLEER. The CDR3 is 15 amino acids. CDR3 sequence: CASSQEGAGTTEAFF. The CDR3 coding sequence is TGCGCCAGCAGCCAAGAAGGGGCGGGGACCACTGAAGCTTTCTTT.

A few counts support this clone. This chain connects TRBV12-3 or TRBV12-4 to TRBJ2-7; tentative D call: TRBD1 (6 bases). CDR3 length: 12 amino acids. The CDR3 DNA follows: TGTGCATCCCAGGGGCGTTCCTACGAGCAGTACTTC. Its protein is CASQGRSYEQYF.

The J gene is TRBJ2-7, the V gene TRBV7-2; a possible D gene is TRBD1 (5 bases). Germline CDR1 is SGHTA and CDR2 is FQGNSA. The CDR3 is 14 residues long. V gave up 6 bases and J gave up 2 bases, with 14 bases separating them. CDR3 loop: CASSPGSFPYEQYF. The CDR3 DNA follows: TGTGCCAGCAGTCCAGGGTCCTTCCCCTACGAGCAGTACTTC.

In its sample, this clone was seen once. The rearrangement uses TRBV5-1 and TRBJ1-6; 9 bases agree with TRBD1. Trimming at V came to 4 bases and at J to 5 bases, leaving 4 bases not matched to a gene. The CDR3 sequence is 15 residues long. Germline V gene lookup returns CDR1 SGHRS and CDR2 YFSETQ. CDR3 DNA: TGCGCCAGCAGCCGATGGACAGGGGATAATTCACCCCTCCACTTT. It is translated as CASSRWTGDNSPLHF.

The chain combines TRBV5-6 with TRBJ1-2; 8 bases agree with TRBD1. This CDR3 is built from 15 residues. Germline CDR1 reads SGHDT; CDR2 reads YYEEEE. With V trimmed by 4 bases and J by 8 bases, 13 bases remained unmatched. CDR3 coding DNA: TGTGCCAGCAGCATCCGGGACAGGACCTCGATCGGCTACACCTTC. Protein product: CASSIRDRTSIGYTF.

This chain uses TRBV4-1 with TRBJ2-7; possible D gene TRBD1, 8 bases. This CDR3 is built from 15 residues. V shed 5 bases and J shed 5 bases, with 19 bases lying between them. Germline CDR1 and CDR2: MGHRA and YSYEKL. This CDR3 reads CASSKDREGYNEQYF. The DNA of the CDR3 is TGCGCCAGCAGCAAGGACAGGGAGGGATATAACGAGCAGTACTTC.

V and J are TRBV12-5 and TRBJ1-5; the D is unclear. This CDR3 region has 12 residues. Trimming cost V 7 bases and J 10 bases, with 14 bases left between them. Per germline, CDR1 LGHNT and CDR2 FRNRAP. The CDR3 here is CASASTEGPQHF. The CDR3 bases are TGTGCTAGTGCCAGTACGGAGGGACCCCAGCATTTT.

The J gene is TRBJ1-5, the V gene TRBV6-7, with D perhaps matching TRBD1 (5 bases). TRBV6-7 is annotated as an ORF whose role is uncertain. This CDR3 spans 12 amino acids. V lost 2 bases and J 9 bases, leaving 8 bases between the germline ends. CDR3 DNA: TGTGCCAGCAGTTACCAGGGCCTGCCCCAGCATTTT. This gives the protein CASSYQGLPQHF.

CDR3 nucleotides: TGTGCCACCAGTTTTGGAGGGATCACAGATACGCAGTATTTT. This sequence encodes CATSFGGITDTQYF. The chain carries TRBV24-1 and TRBJ2-3, with D possibly being TRBD2 (6 bases). Germline loops: CDR1 KGHDR, CDR2 SFDVKD. V was cut by 6 bases and J by 2 bases, with 11 bases left in between. CDR3 length equals 14 residues.

This clone was observed a handful of times. V is TRBV6-2 or TRBV6-3 and J is TRBJ1-1; D is unresolved. Germline CDR1 is MNHEY and CDR2 is SVGEGT. This CDR3 has 14 residues. V dropped 0 bases and J dropped 4 bases, with 9 bases sitting between them. CDR3 sequence: CASSYSRKPTEAFF. CDR3 bases: TGTGCCAGCAGTTACTCGAGAAAACCCACTGAAGCTTTCTTT.

V is TRBV19 and J is TRBJ1-2, with D maybe TRBD1 (5 bases). V was shortened by 4 bases and J by 4 bases, with 19 bases between the two germline ends. Germline V CDR1 and CDR2: LNHDA, SQIVND (reference sequence). The length of the CDR3 is 16 residues. The CDR3 sequence is CASSRPPAGLGYGYTF. DNA of the CDR3: TGTGCCAGTAGTAGACCGCCCGCGGGGCTTGGCTATGGCTACACCTTC.

V and J are TRBV7-8 and TRBJ2-1; 11 bases line up with TRBD1. The CDR3 loop spans 15 amino acids. J lost 9 bases, V lost 1 base, and 5 bases had no gene match. In germline, CDR1 is SGHVS, CDR2 FQNEAQ. Here the CDR3 DNA reads TGTGCCAGCAGCTTAGTTGGGACAGGGGGTGGTGAGCAGTTCTTC. Translating gives CASSLVGTGGGEQFF.

V is TRBV25-1 and J is TRBJ2-2, with TRBD1 matching 9 bases. The CDR3 extends over 15 amino acids. Germline V lookup: CDR1 MGHDK, CDR2 SYGVNS. The V and J ends lost 6 bases and 4 bases, in that order; junction bases with no gene match: 6. The CDR3 DNA reads as TGTGCCAGCAGCCGGACAGGGGCAACCACCGGGGAGCTGTTTTTT. Translating gives CASSRTGATTGELFF.

V usage is TRBV4-1 and J usage is TRBJ1-4, with 7 bases identical to TRBD1. Looked up from germline, CDR1 is MGHRA and CDR2 is YSYEKL. The CDR3 is made up of 13 amino acids. Trimming took 8 bases from V and 5 from J; bases not matched to a gene: 5. CDR3 in amino acids: CASRRGRNEKLFF. CDR3 DNA: TGCGCCAGCCGGAGGGGGCGAAATGAAAAACTGTTTTTT.